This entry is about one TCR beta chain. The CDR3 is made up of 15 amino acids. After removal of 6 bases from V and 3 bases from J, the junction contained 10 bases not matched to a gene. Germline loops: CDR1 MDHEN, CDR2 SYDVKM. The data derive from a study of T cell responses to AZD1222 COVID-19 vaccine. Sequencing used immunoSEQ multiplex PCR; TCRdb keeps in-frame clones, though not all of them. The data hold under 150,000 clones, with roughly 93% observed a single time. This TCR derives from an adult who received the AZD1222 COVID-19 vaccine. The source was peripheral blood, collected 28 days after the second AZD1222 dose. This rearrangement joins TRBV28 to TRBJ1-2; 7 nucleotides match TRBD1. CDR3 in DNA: TGTGCCAGCAGCCTGACAGGGTTGGGGGACTATGGCTACACCTTC. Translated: CASSLTGLGDYGYTF.